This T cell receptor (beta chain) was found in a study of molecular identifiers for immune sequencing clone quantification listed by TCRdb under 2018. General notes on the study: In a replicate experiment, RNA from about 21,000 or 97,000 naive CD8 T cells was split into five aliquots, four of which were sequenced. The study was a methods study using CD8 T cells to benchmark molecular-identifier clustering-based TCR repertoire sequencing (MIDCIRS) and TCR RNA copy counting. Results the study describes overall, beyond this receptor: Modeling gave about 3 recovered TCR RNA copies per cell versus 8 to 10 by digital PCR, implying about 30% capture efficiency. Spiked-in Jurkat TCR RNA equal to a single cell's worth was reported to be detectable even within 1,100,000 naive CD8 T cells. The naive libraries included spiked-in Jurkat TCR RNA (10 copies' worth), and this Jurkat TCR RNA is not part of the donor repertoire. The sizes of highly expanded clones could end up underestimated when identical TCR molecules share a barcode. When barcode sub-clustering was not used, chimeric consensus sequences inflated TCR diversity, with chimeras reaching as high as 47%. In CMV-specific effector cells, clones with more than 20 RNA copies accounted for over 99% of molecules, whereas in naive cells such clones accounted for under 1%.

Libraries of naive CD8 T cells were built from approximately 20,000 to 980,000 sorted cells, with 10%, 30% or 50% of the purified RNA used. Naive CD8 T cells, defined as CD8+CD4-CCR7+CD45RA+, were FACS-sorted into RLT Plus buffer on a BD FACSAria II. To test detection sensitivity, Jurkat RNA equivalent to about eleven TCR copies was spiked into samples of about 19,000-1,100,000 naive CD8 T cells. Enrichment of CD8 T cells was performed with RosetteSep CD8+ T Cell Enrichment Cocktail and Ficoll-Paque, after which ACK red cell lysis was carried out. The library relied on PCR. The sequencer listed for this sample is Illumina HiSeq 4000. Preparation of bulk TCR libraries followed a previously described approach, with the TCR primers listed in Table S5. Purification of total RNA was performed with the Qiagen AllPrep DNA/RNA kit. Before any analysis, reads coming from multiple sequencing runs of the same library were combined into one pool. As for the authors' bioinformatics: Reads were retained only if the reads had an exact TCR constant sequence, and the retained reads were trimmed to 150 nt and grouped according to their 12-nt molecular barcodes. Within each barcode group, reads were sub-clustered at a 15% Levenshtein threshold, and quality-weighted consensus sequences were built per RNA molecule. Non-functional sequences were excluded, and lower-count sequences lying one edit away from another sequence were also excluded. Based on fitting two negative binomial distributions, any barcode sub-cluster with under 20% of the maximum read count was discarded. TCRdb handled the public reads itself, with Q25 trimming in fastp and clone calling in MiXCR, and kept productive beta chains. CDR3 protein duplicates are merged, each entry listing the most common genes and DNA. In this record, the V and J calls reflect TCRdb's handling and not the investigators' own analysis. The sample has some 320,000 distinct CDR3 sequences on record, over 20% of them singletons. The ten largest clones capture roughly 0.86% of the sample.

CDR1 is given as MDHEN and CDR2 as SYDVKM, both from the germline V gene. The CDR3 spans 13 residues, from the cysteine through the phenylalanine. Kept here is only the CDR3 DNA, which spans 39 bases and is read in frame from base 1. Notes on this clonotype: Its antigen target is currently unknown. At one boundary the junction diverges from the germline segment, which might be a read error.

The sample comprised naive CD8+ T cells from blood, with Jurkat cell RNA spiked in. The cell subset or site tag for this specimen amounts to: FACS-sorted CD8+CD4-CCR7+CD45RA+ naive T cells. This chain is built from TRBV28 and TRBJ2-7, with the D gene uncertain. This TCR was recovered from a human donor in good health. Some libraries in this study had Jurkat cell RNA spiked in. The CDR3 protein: CVSSLFQTYEQYF. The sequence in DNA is TGTGTCAGCAGTTTATTCCAAACCTACGAGCAGTACTTC.